This entry describes one T cell receptor (beta chain). As processed by the authors: Estimates of nucleated cell counts were drawn from the amplification of reference gene primers. The table came from immunoSEQ multiplex PCR; TCRdb's copy has only in-frame clones and leaves some out. V and J calls and clone size are given by that table; D and trimming were obtained from the DNA. The profile shows about 280,000 clones, around 88% of them singletons. Patients from Seattle were sampled longitudinally, starting during active infection. The CDR3 covers 12 residues. Looked up from germline, CDR1 is GTSNPN and CDR2 is SVGIG (reference sequence). V lost 4 bases to trimming and J lost 0 bases, with 6 bases between them. This sample was included in a study of blood T cell repertoires in COVID-19.

The receptor comes from a woman in her 70s with COVID-19, enrolled during active disease. The source material was peripheral blood. The rearrangement uses TRBV30 and TRBJ1-1, with unresolved D. The CDR3 spells CAWTGLNTEAFF. The CDR3 DNA reads as TGTGCCTGGACTGGCTTGAACACTGAAGCTTTCTTT.